The subject of this entry is one T cell receptor (beta chain). The sample comes from a study of PD-1 blockade in classical Hodgkin lymphoma. Sequencing used immunoSEQ multiplex PCR; TCRdb keeps in-frame clones, though not all of them. The sample holds around 30,000 clones, 80% to 95% seen once. Regarding time point: cycle 4 day 1 (C4D1), after five to seven weeks of nivolumab. After autologous stem cell transplantation all patients relapsed, and prior brentuximab vedotin exposure differed between cohorts. Magnetic negative selection purified CD4+ T cells from thawed PBMCs. Trimming removed 6 bases at V and 3 bases at J, with 12 bases between. The CDR3 contains 14 residues. The germline V gene has CDR1 MNHEY and CDR2 SMNVEV (reference sequence).

Sequenced here: CD4+ T cells from blood, sampled before the fourth cycle of nivolumab. The V and J genes are TRBV27 and TRBJ2-1; tentative D call: TRBD2 (5 bases). This clonotype originated in a human donor with classical Hodgkin lymphoma. CDR3 nucleotide sequence: TGTGCCAGCAGGGAGACCGGGAACTACAATGAGCAGTTCTTC. Its protein product is CASRETGNYNEQFF.